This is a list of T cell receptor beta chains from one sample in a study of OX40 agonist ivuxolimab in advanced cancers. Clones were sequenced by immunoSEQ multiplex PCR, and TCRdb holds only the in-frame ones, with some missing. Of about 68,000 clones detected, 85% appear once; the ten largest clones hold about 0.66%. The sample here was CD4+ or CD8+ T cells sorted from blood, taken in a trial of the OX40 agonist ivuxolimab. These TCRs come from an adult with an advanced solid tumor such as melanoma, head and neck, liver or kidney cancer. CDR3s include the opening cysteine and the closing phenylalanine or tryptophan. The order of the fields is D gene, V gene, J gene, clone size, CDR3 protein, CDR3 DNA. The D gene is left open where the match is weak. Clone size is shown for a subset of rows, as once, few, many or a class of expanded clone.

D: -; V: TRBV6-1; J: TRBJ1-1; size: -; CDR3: CASSAQNGAETEAFF; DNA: TGTGCCAGCAGCGCCCAGAACGGGGCTGAAACTGAAGCTTTCTTT
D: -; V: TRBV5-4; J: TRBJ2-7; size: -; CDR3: CASSYDQYEQYF; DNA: TGTGCCAGCAGCTACGATCAATACGAGCAGTACTTC
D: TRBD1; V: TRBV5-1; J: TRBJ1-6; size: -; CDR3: CASSLATTGQGNSPLHF; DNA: TGCGCCAGCAGCTTGGCCACGACAGGGCAGGGTAATTCACCCCTCCACTTT
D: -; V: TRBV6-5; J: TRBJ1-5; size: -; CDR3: CASSLTGLNQPQHF; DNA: TGTGCCAGCAGCTTAACAGGGTTGAATCAGCCCCAGCATTTT
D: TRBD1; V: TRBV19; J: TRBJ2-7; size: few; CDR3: CASSYFPSTGRNEQYF; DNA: TGTGCCAGTAGTTATTTCCCCTCGACAGGGCGAAACGAGCAGTACTTC
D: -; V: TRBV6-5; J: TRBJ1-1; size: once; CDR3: CASSMQGRQAFF; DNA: TGTGCCAGCAGTATGCAGGGACGACAAGCTTTCTTT
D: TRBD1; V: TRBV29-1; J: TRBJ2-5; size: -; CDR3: CSAALGQGAETQYF; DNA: TGCAGCGCCGCTTTGGGACAGGGGGCAGAGACCCAGTACTTC
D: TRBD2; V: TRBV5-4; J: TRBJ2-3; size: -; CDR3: CASSSPSGGATDTQYF; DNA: TGTGCCAGCAGCTCACCTAGCGGGGGGGCGACAGATACGCAGTATTTT
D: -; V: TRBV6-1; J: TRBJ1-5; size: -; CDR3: CASRVDSNQPQHF; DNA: TGTGCCAGCAGAGTCGACAGCAATCAGCCCCAGCATTTT
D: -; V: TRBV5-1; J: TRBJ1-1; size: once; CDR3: CASRDTHMNTEAFF; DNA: TGCGCCAGCCGGGATACGCACATGAACACTGAAGCTTTCTTT
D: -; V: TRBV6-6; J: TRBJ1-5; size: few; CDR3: CASSYRGFGNQPQHF; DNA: TGTGCCAGCAGTTACCGGGGGTTCGGCAATCAGCCCCAGCATTTT
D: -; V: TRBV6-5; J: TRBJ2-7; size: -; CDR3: CASSYSSRTYEQYF; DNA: TGTGCCAGCAGTTACTCGAGCAGGACCTACGAGCAGTACTTC
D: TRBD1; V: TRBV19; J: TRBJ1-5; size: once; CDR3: CASLDRVNSNQPQHF; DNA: TGTGCCAGCTTGGACAGGGTTAATAGCAATCAGCCCCAGCATTTT
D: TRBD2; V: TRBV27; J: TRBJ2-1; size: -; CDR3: CASTSGGIYNEQFF; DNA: TGTGCCAGCACTAGCGGGGGTATCTACAATGAGCAGTTCTTC
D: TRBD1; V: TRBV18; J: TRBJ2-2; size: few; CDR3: CASSNRTGGRTAGELFF; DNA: TGTGCCAGCTCAAACCGGACAGGGGGCCGCACCGCCGGGGAGCTGTTTTTT
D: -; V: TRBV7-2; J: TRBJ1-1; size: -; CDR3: CASSPRLMGLNTEAFF; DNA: TGTGCCAGCAGCCCCCGATTAATGGGCTTGAACACTGAAGCTTTCTTT
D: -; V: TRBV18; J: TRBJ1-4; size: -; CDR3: CASSPRAVRDREKLFF; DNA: TGTGCCAGCTCACCACGGGCAGTTCGTGATCGTGAAAAACTGTTTTTT
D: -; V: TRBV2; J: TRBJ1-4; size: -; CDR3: CASSEQGSNEKLFF; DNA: TGTGCCAGCAGTGAACAGGGTTCTAATGAAAAACTGTTTTTT
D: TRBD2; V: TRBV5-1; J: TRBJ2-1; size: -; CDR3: CASSFGTSLDEQFF; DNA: TGCGCCAGCAGCTTCGGGACTAGCCTGGATGAGCAGTTCTTC
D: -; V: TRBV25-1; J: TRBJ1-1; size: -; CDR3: CASMGDGTEAFF; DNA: TGTGCCAGCATGGGGGATGGCACTGAAGCTTTCTTT
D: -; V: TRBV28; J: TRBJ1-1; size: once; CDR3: CASYRGGATEAFF; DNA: TGTGCCAGCTATAGGGGAGGGGCTACTGAAGCTTTCTTT
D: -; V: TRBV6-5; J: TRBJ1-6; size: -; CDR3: CASSYSRGRTSPLHF; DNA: TGTGCCAGCAGTTACTCGCGGGGGCGAACCTCACCCCTCCACTTT
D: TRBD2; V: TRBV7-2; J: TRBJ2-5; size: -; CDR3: CASSRTLAGGQETQYF; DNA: TGTGCCAGCAGCCGCACACTAGCGGGGGGGCAAGAGACCCAGTACTTC
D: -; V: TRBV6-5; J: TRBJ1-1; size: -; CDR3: CASTYGGDTEAFF; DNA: TGTGCCAGCACCTACGGCGGGGACACTGAAGCTTTCTTT
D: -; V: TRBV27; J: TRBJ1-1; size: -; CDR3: CASSPAGSQDTEAFF; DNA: TGTGCCAGCAGTCCCGCGGGCAGTCAAGACACTGAAGCTTTCTTT
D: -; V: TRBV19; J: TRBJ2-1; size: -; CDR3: CASSVGGAEQFF; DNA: TGTGCCAGTAGTGTAGGGGGGGCTGAGCAGTTCTTC
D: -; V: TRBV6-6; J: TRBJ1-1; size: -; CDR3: CASSKTVTEAFF; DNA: TGTGCCAGCAGCAAGACAGTTACCGAAGCTTTCTTT
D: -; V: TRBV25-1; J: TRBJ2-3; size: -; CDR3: CASSASTDTQYF; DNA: TGTGCCAGCAGTGCTAGCACAGATACGCAGTATTTT